This paragraph reports one T cell receptor (beta chain). The antigen it binds to is not known. It has no much larger one-base neighbor in the sample; base qualities were not kept. The germline V gene yields MNHEY for CDR1 and SVGAGI for CDR2. Spanning cysteine to phenylalanine, the CDR3 consists of 16 amino acids. Of all the DNA, just the CDR3 is kept, 48 bases in frame from base 1. V and J are truncated by 0 bases and 3 bases respectively, leaving an intervening sequence of 12 bases. The library was prepared using the immunoSEQ multiplex PCR assay. Imported from immuneACCESS, the table was reduced by TCRdb to in-frame sequences with V and J called. These copies leave out some clones; in studies compared against another copy, an unresolved V gene accounts for under half, and the cause of the remainder is not known. In this sample the table shows tens of thousands of clones, over 75% of which occur a single time. The top ten constitute around 1.7% of the sample.

These data originate in a study of T cell changes during pregnancy in multiple sclerosis (dated by TCRdb to about 2019). Study-level background: Changes in the T cell repertoire over the course of pregnancy were examined in this study in women with multiple sclerosis.

The source of this sequence is a female donor with multiple sclerosis, enrolled in a pregnancy study. The sequenced sample was peripheral blood, obtained after pregnancy. Recombination joined TRBV6-5 with TRBJ2-4; the best D guess is TRBD2, with 6 bases matching. Here is the DNA: TGTGCCAGCAGTTACTCGGTACGGGGGAACAAAAACATTCAGTACTTC. The translation is CASSYSVRGNKNIQYF.